This T cell receptor (beta chain) was recovered during a study of response to subunit inactivated influenza vaccine. This clonotype was observed a few times. TCRdb re-called the RT-PCR reads through MiXCR, storing one row per CDR3 protein. The table has about 190,000 distinct CDR3 sequences, approximately 15% seen once; the top ten hold about 28%. Here the sequenced sample was CD8+ T cells sorted from PBMCs, taken 4 to 6 days after vaccination. This sequence originates from a man aged 45 to 65 who received an inactivated influenza vaccine.

The CDR3 DNA reads as TGTGCCAGCAGTCGCCTGATCCTAGCGGAAGATACGCAGTATTTT. Protein sequence: CASSRLILAEDTQYF. The chain joins TRBV6-2 or TRBV6-3 to TRBJ2-3, with TRBD2 matching over 7 bases. The CDR3 length is 15 residues. J lost 5 bases, V lost 5 bases, and 10 bases had no gene match. Germline V gives CDR1 MNHEY, CDR2 SVGEGT.